A single sample gave rise to the 29 T cell receptor beta chains below, sequenced in a study of blood T cell repertoires in COVID-19. Libraries were prepared by immunoSEQ multiplex PCR; TCRdb keeps only in-frame clonotypes and omits some of them. The data show 200,000 to 300,000 clones, about nine tenths seen once. Sequences were obtained from peripheral blood. Every receptor here comes from a man between 60 and 75 years old who had recovered from COVID-19.

This clone has a single count. The J gene is TRBJ2-6, the V gene TRBV7-9, with unresolved D. V lost 3 bases to trimming and J lost 2 bases, with 8 bases between them. The CDR3 totals 15 residues. Germline V CDR1 and CDR2: SEHNR, FQNEAQ (reference sequence). Here the CDR3 reads CASSLLRTGANVLTF. The CDR3 nucleotides read TGTGCCAGCAGCTTGCTGAGAACTGGGGCCAACGTCCTGACTTTC.

The rearrangement uses TRBV9 and TRBJ1-5, with D hard to call. V dropped 4 bases and J dropped 0 bases, with 5 bases sitting between them. Germline V gives CDR1 SGDLS, CDR2 YYNGEE. CDR3 size: 13 residues. CDR3 sequence reads: CASSPNSNQPQHF. Written as DNA, the CDR3 is TGTGCCAGCAGCCCCAATAGCAATCAGCCCCAGCATTTT.

The chain joins TRBV5-1 to TRBJ2-4; 7 bases are shared with TRBD1. The J segment lost 4 bases and the V segment lost 2 bases, leaving 6 bases of the junction unmatched. Germline loops: CDR1 SGHRS, CDR2 YFSETQ. This CDR3 comprises 15 residues. This chain's CDR3 is CASSLGGQRKNIQYF. CDR3 DNA: TGCGCCAGCAGCTTAGGGGGACAGCGTAAAAACATTCAGTACTTC.

The CDR3 protein is CASSTSNPGGRAFF. Here the CDR3 DNA reads TGTGCCAGCAGCACTAGCAATCCTGGGGGACGGGCTTTCTTT. The rearrangement uses TRBV13 and TRBJ1-1; D possibly corresponds to TRBD1 (5 bases). Trimming stripped 5 bases from V and 11 bases from J, with 21 bases between. Germline CDR1 and CDR2: PRHDT and FYEKMQ (reference sequence). CDR3 size: 14 residues.

The chain links TRBV9 to TRBJ1-5; D remains unclear. Germline CDR1 SGDLS, CDR2 YYNGEE. V lost 0 bases, J lost 4 bases, and 5 bases lay in between. This CDR3 spans 13 amino acids. CDR3 region: CASSVDPNQPQHF. CDR3 DNA: TGTGCCAGCAGCGTAGATCCTAATCAGCCCCAGCATTTT.

The chain links TRBV14 to TRBJ1-2; 8 bases agree with TRBD1. The CDR3 is 16 residues long. Germline V gives CDR1 SGHDN, CDR2 FVKESK. Germline trimming cut 4 bases from V and 6 bases from J; bases unmatched to any gene: 13. In DNA, the CDR3 is TGTGCCAGCAGCCTGACAGGGGCCGCCAAAGGAGATGGCTACACCTTC. It specifies CASSLTGAAKGDGYTF.

This clone has only a few counts. For the CDR3, the DNA is TGCAGCGTTCTCATCCCGGGACAGGGACTCCCGTACTTC. Translated: CSVLIPGQGLPYF. The genes are TRBV29-1 and TRBJ2-7; 9 bases line up with TRBD1. The length of the CDR3 is 13 residues. Unmatched junction bases numbered 14, after V lost 5 bases and J lost 12 bases. CDR1 and CDR2 (germline): SQVTM, ANQGSEA.

The rearrangement uses TRBV5-1 and TRBJ2-6; 8 bases fit TRBD2. V shed 0 bases, J shed 0 bases, and the junction held 8 bases outside the gene matches. The CDR3 sequence is 19 residues long. CDR1 and CDR2 (germline): SGHRS, YFSETQ. The CDR3 loop reads CASSLVLAGSSSGANVLTF. CDR3 DNA sequence: TGCGCCAGCAGCTTGGTTCTAGCGGGTTCTAGCTCTGGGGCCAACGTCCTGACTTTC.

This chain joins TRBV6-5 and TRBJ2-3; 10 bases are shared with TRBD1. CDR3 size: 14 residues. The junction had 8 bases not matched to a gene; V was cut back by 8 bases and J by 6 bases. Germline V lookup: CDR1 MNHEY, CDR2 SVGAGI. CDR3 sequence (DNA): TGTGCCAGCTGGCCGGGACAGGGGTCGGATACGCAGTATTTT. Its translation: CASWPGQGSDTQYF.

The V call is TRBV7-2, the J call TRBJ1-4; TRBD1 might be the D (5 bases). The germline gives CDR1 SGHTA, CDR2 FQGNSA. Trimming left V 6 bases short and J 7 bases short, with 21 bases between. The length of the CDR3 is 16 residues. The CDR3 DNA is TGTGCCAGCAGTCTAGGGCGGTCAGGGTTTTTTGAAAAACTGTTTTTT. It translates to CASSLGRSGFFEKLFF.

This rearrangement joins TRBV5-8 to TRBJ1-2; 10 bases line up with TRBD1. The germline gives CDR1 SGHTS, CDR2 YDEGEE. This CDR3 has 14 amino acids. V shed 2 bases and J 6 bases; nucleotides not matched to a gene: 4. The CDR3 region is CASSFPGTGDGYTF. Written as DNA, the CDR3 is TGTGCCAGCAGCTTTCCCGGGACAGGGGATGGCTACACCTTC. Together with reference TRBV5-8 and TRBJ1-2, the CDR3 gives the full variable domain: EAGVTQSPTHLIKTRGQQATLRCSPISGHTSVYWYQQALGLGLQFLLWYDEGEERNRGNFPPRFSGRQFPNYSSELNVNALELEDSALYLCASSFPGTGDGYTFGSGTRLTVV.

CDR3 region: CASSLEYRATGELFF. CDR3 coding DNA: TGTGCCAGCAGCTTGGAATACAGGGCAACCGGGGAGCTGTTTTTT. This chain joins TRBV5-8 and TRBJ2-2; D might be TRBD1 (6 bases). The germline V gene encodes CDR1 SGHTS and CDR2 YDEGEE. Trimming cost V 0 bases and J 5 bases, with 11 bases left between them. The CDR3 contains 15 residues.

The chain recombines TRBV5-4 with TRBJ2-1, with 12 bases that match TRBD2. The germline CDR1 and CDR2 sequences are SGHNT and YYREEE (reference sequence). The J segment lost 9 bases and the V segment lost 0 bases, leaving 7 bases of the junction unmatched. The CDR3 has 16 amino acids. The CDR3 nucleotides are TGTGCCAGCAGCTTGGTTCGGACTAGCGGGGAGGGTGAGCAGTTCTTC. This translates into CASSLVRTSGEGEQFF.

With respect to this clone: Other nucleotide sequences from this sample produce the same CDR3. The rearrangement uses TRBV5-1 and TRBJ1-2; 7 positions match TRBD1. Germline CDR1 is SGHRS and CDR2 is YFSETQ. J gave up 5 bases and V 4 bases, and 5 bases lay outside the gene matches. CDR3 length equals 13 residues. The CDR3 sequence is CASSPQGDYGYTF. Written as DNA, the CDR3 is TGCGCCAGCAGCCCCCAGGGGGATTATGGCTACACCTTC.

The rearrangement links TRBV12-3 or TRBV12-4 to TRBJ1-6; D ambiguous. The CDR3 is 12 amino acids. V was shortened by 3 bases and J by 10 bases, with 7 bases between the two germline ends. The CDR3 nucleotides read TGTGCCAGCAGTTTTTTCGAGTCACCCCTCCACTTT. It is translated as CASSFFESPLHF.

The chain has TRBV12-3 or TRBV12-4 and TRBJ1-4; D call uncertain. The CDR3 has 11 amino acids. Trimming pared 3 bases from V and 8 bases from J, leaving 4 bases between. The CDR3 loop reads CASSFGEKLFF. The CDR3 nucleotides are TGTGCCAGCAGTTTCGGGGAAAAACTGTTTTTT.

The chain employs TRBV27 and TRBJ2-4, with TRBD2 matching over 11 bases. The CDR3 runs 14 residues. Trimming took 8 bases from V and 3 from J; bases not matched to a gene: 3. Germline CDR1 and CDR2: MNHEY and SMNVEV (reference sequence). The CDR3 protein is CASFSGGVKNIQYF. In DNA form, the CDR3 reads TGTGCCAGCTTTAGCGGGGGGGTCAAAAACATTCAGTACTTC.

The chain carries TRBV6-1 and TRBJ1-2; no clear D gene. Germline CDR1 MNHNS, CDR2 SASEGT. The CDR3 sequence is 18 residues long. Trimming removed 1 base at V and 2 bases at J, with 20 bases between. CDR3: CASSEVRGSVQLNYGYTF. Here the CDR3 DNA reads TGTGCCAGCAGTGAAGTTCGGGGTTCTGTACAGTTGAACTATGGCTACACCTTC.

The chain has TRBV24-1 and TRBJ1-4; 9 bases fit TRBD1. From germline, CDR1 is KGHDR and CDR2 SFDVKD. The CDR3 spans 17 residues. V dropped 1 base and J dropped 8; count of bases not matched to a gene: 10. CDR3 nucleotide sequence: TGTGCCACCAGTGATTTAGCGATAACAGGGGGCGAGGAAAAACTGTTTTTT. This translates into CATSDLAITGGEEKLFF.

V gene TRBV19 combines with J gene TRBJ1-5; 10 nucleotides line up with TRBD1. V was clipped by 6 bases and J by 6 bases; unmatched bases: 8. This CDR3 region has 15 residues. Germline CDR1 reads LNHDA; CDR2 reads SQIVND (reference sequence). CDR3 bases: TGTGCCAGTAGCCTAGACAGGGGGCACGGTCAGCCCCAGCATTTT. It encodes CASSLDRGHGQPQHF.

V and J are TRBV7-2 and TRBJ2-3, with TRBD1 matching over 10 bases. The CDR3 is made up of 16 amino acids. Losses at the gene ends were 6 bases for V and 8 bases for J; bases not matched to a gene: 14. CDR1 is SGHTA and CDR2 is FQGNSA in the germline V gene. The CDR3 region has the DNA TGTGCCAGCAGACCCCCCGGGACAGGGGCGACGGGTACGCAGTATTTT. Translation: CASRPPGTGATGTQYF.

The V and J genes are TRBV19 and TRBJ2-2, with TRBD2 identical over 12 bases. The CDR3 runs to 17 residues. The ends lost 5 bases at V and 4 bases at J; junction bases unmatched: 8. The germline V gene encodes CDR1 LNHDA and CDR2 SQIVND (reference sequence). The CDR3 DNA reads as TGTGCCAGTAGTTCCCCTAGCGGGGGGGGGATCACCGGGGAGCTGTTTTTT. Its translation: CASSSPSGGGITGELFF.

The chain carries TRBV19 and TRBJ2-1; 7 bases fit TRBD2. The junction had 1 base not matched to a gene; V was cut back by 5 bases and J by 0 bases. The CDR3 is 14 residues long. Looked up from germline, CDR1 is LNHDA and CDR2 is SQIVND (reference sequence). The DNA for the CDR3 is TGTGCCAGTAGTTGGGGGGGCTCCTACAATGAGCAGTTCTTC. Translating gives CASSWGGSYNEQFF.

The chain uses TRBV5-1 and TRBJ2-3; possibly TRBD2 for D (6 bases). Germline CDR1 SGHRS, CDR2 YFSETQ. The ends were cut back, 5 bases at V and 6 bases at J, with 13 bases in the middle. CDR3 length: 13 amino acids. The CDR3 loop reads CASSIGTGDTQYF. In nucleotides, the CDR3 is TGCGCCAGCAGTATAGGGACTGGGGATACGCAGTATTTT.

V is TRBV25-1 and J is TRBJ1-1, with a tentative D call TRBD1 (5 bases). Germline CDR1 is MGHDK and CDR2 is SYGVNS. This CDR3 comprises 14 residues. V lost 3 bases to trimming and J lost 2 bases, with 10 bases between them. As DNA, the CDR3 is TGTGCCAGCAGTGATTACGGGGGAAACACTGAAGCTTTCTTT. It specifies CASSDYGGNTEAFF.

CDR3: CASSPGGNTIYF. The CDR3 coding sequence is TGTGCCAGCTCACCTGGCGGAAACACCATATATTTT. The chain links TRBV18 to TRBJ1-3; the D is unclear. There are 12 residues in the CDR3. With 3 bases removed from V and 4 bases from J, the gap between germline ends came to 4 bases. Looked up from germline, CDR1 is KGHSH and CDR2 is LQKENI.

The chain is built from TRBV19 and TRBJ2-2; D is undetermined. Germline V CDR1 and CDR2: LNHDA, SQIVND (reference sequence). V was trimmed by 2 bases and J by 5 bases, leaving 9 bases between them. The CDR3 sequence is 14 residues long. The DNA of the CDR3 is TGTGCCAGTAGTATAACAACCTGGACCGGGGAGCTGTTTTTT. This encodes CASSITTWTGELFF.

This clone was seen just once. This chain links TRBV28 with TRBJ1-5; 7 bases line up with TRBD1. The CDR3 is 15 amino acids. Germline V gene data show CDR1 as MDHEN and CDR2 as SYDVKM. Losses at the gene ends were 7 bases for V and 3 bases for J; bases not matched to a gene: 9. CDR3 residues: CASIGQGVSNQPQHF. CDR3 nucleotide sequence: TGTGCCAGCATCGGGCAGGGGGTGTCCAATCAGCCCCAGCATTTT. The full variable domain, rest sourced from reference TRBV28 and TRBJ1-5, is DVKVTQSSRYLVKRTGEKVFLECVQDMDHENMFWYRQDPGLGLRLIYFSYDVKMKEKGDIPEGYSVSREKKERFSLILESASTNQTSMYLCASIGQGVSNQPQHFGDGTRLSIL.

This clone showed up just once. V usage is TRBV2 and J usage is TRBJ2-7, with TRBD1 matching over 8 bases. Germline loops: CDR1 SNHLY, CDR2 FYNNEI. CDR3 length: 12 amino acids. Germline trimming cut 10 bases from V and 7 bases from J; bases unmatched to any gene: 9. In DNA, the CDR3 is TGTGCCATACAGGACAGGGTGGGTGAGCAGTACGTC. Translating it yields CAIQDRVGEQYV.